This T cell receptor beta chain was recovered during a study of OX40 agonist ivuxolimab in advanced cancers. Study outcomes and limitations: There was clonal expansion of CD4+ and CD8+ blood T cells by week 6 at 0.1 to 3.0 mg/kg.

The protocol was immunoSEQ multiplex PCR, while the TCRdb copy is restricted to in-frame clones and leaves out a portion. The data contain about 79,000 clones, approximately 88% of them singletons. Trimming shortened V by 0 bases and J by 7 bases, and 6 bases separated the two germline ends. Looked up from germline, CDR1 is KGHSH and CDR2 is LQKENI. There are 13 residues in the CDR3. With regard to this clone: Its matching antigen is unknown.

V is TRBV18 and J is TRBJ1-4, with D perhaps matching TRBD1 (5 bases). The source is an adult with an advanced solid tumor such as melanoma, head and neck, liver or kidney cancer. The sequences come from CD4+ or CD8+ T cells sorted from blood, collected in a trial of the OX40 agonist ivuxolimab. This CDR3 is CASSPPGGEKLFF. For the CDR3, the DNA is TGTGCCAGCTCACCACCGGGGGGTGAAAAACTGTTTTTT. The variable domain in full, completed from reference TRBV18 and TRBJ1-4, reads NAGVMQNPRHLVRRRGQEARLRCSPMKGHSHVYWYRQLPEEGLKFMVYLQKENIIDESGMPKERFSAEFPKEGPSILRIQQVVRGDSAAYFCASSPPGGEKLFFGSGTQLSVL.